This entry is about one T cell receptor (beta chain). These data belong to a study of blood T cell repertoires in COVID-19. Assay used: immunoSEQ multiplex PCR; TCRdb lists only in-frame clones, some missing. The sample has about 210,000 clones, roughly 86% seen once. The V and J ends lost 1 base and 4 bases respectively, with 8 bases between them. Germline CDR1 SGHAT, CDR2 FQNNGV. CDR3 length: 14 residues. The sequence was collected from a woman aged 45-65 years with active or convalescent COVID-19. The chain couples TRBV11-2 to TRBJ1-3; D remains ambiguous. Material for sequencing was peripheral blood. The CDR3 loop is CASSLGGSGNTIYF. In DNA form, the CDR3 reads TGTGCCAGCAGCTTAGGAGGGAGCGGAAACACCATATATTTT.